This T cell receptor beta chain was retrieved from a study of CD8 T cells in ankylosing spondylitis. Points from the study as a whole: Disease-associated clonotypes exhibited CD8+ identity and were relatively infrequent in peripheral blood. The study identified a TCR beta motif of about eight highly homologous variants that appeared characteristic of ankylosing spondylitis blood.

In its sample, this clonotype was seen many times. The antigen remains unidentified. The CDR3 contains 16 residues. The V gene's germline CDR1 is DFQATT and CDR2 SNEGSKA (reference sequence). V was clipped by 4 bases and J by 2 bases; unmatched bases: 9. TCRdb called the 5' RACE reads again in MiXCR, with one record for every CDR3 protein. The repertoire has 30,000 to 45,000 distinct CDR3 sequences, about 6% of them found once; the top ten carry about 12%. This receptor was identified in a male donor with ankylosing spondylitis or in good health (not recorded which). The source material was blood, either unsorted or a sorted T cell fraction (not recorded which). The J gene is TRBJ2-1, the V gene TRBV20-1, with 9 bases aligning to TRBD2. This chain's CDR3 is CSAIGRGGRTYNEQFF. The CDR3 DNA is TGCAGTGCTATTGGGCGGGGGGGCCGGACCTACAATGAGCAGTTCTTC.